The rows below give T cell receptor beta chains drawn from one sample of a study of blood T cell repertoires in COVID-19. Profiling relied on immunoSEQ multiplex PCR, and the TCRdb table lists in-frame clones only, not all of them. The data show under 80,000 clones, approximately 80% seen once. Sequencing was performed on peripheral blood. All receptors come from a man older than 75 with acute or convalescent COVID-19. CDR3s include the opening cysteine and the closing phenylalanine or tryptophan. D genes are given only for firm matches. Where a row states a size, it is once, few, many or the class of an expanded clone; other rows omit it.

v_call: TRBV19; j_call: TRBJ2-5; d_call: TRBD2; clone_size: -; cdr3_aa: CASSISRTSGGQETQYF; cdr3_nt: TGTGCCAGTAGTATAAGTCGGACTAGCGGGGGGCAAGAGACCCAGTACTTC
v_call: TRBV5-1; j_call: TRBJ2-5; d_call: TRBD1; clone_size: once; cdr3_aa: CASSFGQGGTQYF; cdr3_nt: TGCGCCAGCAGCTTTGGACAGGGCGGGACCCAGTACTTC
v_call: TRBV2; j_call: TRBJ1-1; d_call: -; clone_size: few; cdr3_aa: CASSEQGRLLAEAFF; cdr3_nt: TGTGCCAGCAGTGAGCAGGGGAGACTGTTGGCTGAAGCTTTCTTT
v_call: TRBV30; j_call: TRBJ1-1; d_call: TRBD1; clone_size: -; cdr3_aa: CAWSLTGGETEAFF; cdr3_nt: TGTGCCTGGAGCCTGACAGGGGGCGAAACTGAAGCTTTCTTT
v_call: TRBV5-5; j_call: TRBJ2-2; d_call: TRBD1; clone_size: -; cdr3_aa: CASSRGTGGHTGELFF; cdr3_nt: TGTGCCAGCAGCCGGGGGACAGGGGGCCACACCGGGGAGCTGTTTTTT
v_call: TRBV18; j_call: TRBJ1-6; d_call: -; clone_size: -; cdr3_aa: CASSPRQALESPLHF; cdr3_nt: TGTGCCAGCTCACCGCGACAGGCCCTAGAATCACCCCTCCACTTT
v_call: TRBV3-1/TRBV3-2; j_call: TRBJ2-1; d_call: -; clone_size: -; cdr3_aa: CASSHRRARGNEQFF; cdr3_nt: TGTGCCAGCAGCCACCGTAGGGCCAGGGGCAATGAGCAGTTCTTC
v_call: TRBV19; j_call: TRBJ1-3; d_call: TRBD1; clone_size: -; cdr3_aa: CASSPSGTAGNTIYF; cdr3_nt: TGTGCCAGTAGTCCTTCCGGGACAGCTGGAAACACCATATATTTT
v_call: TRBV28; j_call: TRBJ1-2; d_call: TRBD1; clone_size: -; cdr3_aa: CASRFTGTGGEIDGYTF; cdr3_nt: TGTGCCAGCAGATTTACCGGGACAGGGGGCGAAATCGATGGCTACACCTTC
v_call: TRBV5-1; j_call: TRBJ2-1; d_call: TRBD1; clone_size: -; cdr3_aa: CASSRTGVNEQFF; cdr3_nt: TGCGCCAGCAGCCGGACAGGGGTGAATGAGCAGTTCTTC
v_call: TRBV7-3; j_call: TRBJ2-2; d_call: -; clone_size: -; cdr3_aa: CASSSSGVAGELFF; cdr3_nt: TGTGCCAGCAGCTCTTCAGGGGTGGCCGGGGAGCTGTTTTTT
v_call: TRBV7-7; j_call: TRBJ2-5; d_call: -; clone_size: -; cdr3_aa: CASSFDSGGQETQYF; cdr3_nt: TGTGCCAGCAGCTTCGATTCAGGGGGGCAAGAGACCCAGTACTTC
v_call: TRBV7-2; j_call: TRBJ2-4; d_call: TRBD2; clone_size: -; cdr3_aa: CASSLGSGGSKNIQYF; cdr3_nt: TGTGCCAGCAGCTTGGGTAGCGGGGGGTCAAAAAACATTCAGTACTTC
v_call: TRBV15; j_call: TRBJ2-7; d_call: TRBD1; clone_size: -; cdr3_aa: CATSRDSGTGAYEQYF; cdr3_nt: TGTGCCACCAGCAGAGATTCCGGGACAGGAGCCTACGAGCAGTACTTC
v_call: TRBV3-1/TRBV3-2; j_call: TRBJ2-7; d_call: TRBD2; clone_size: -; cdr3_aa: CASSQKAGVQREQYF; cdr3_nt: TGTGCCAGCAGCCAAAAAGCGGGGGTTCAGAGGGAGCAGTACTTC
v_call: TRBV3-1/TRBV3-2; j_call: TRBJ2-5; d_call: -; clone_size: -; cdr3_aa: CASSLGQSHQETQYF; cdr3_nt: TGTGCCAGCAGCCTTGGACAGAGCCATCAAGAGACCCAGTACTTC